This TCR beta chain derives from a study of cytomegalovirus exposure and HLA in healthy donors. Overall study findings and caveats: Prior analysis indicated that the majority of TCR beta V segments exhibited productivity approximately 90% or approximately 30% of the time. When analyzed later, the rates of TCR association showed variation by HLA locus, with DRB1 the most and HLA-C the fewest. A few CMV-associated chains proved CMV antigen-specific in vitro. It was reported that the classifier diagnosed cytomegalovirus status with high specificity and sensitivity in both the original and validation cohorts.

Concerning this clone: Its matching antigen is unknown.

V lost 0 bases and J 1 base, leaving 8 bases between the germline ends. Germline V gene data show CDR1 as SGHRS and CDR2 as YFSETQ. The length of the CDR3 is 15 residues. The PCR contained 60 Vbeta and 13 Jbeta primers. Clones were sequenced by immunoSEQ multiplex PCR, and TCRdb holds only the in-frame ones, with some missing. Of over 130,000 clones in the sample, more than 75% were seen once. The J gene is TRBJ2-1, the V gene TRBV5-1; perhaps TRBD1 as D (6 bases). Sequencing input: PBMCs. The sequence was obtained from a woman aged 35 to 49 in good health and CMV-seropositive. CDR3 bases: TGCGCCAGCAGCTTGGATGGACAGTCCTACAATGAGCAGTTCTTC. Protein sequence: CASSLDGQSYNEQFF.